The present TCR beta chain was sequenced within a study of cytomegalovirus exposure and HLA in healthy donors. Study overall: The approximately 120 validation repertoires were produced on the same platform as the roughly 660 repertoires of the first cohort. This was reported in a later analysis.

Using immunoSEQ multiplex PCR, the repertoire was profiled, and TCRdb retains in-frame clones only, with some absent. The top ten hold 0.67% of the sample, which has about 100,000 clones, approximately 96% seen once. The CDR3 totals 12 residues. Germline V gene data show CDR1 as SGHTA and CDR2 as FQGNSA. Losses at the gene ends were 5 bases for V and 7 bases for J; bases not matched to a gene: 3. The V and J genes are TRBV7-2 and TRBJ1-1, with 8 bases identical to TRBD1. The receptor's source is a woman aged 18-29 years in good health and CMV-seronegative. Material: PBMCs. Here the CDR3 DNA reads TGTGCCAGCAGCCTAGACAGGGGTGAAGCTTTCTTT. Translating gives CASSLDRGEAFF.